Presented here are 30 T cell receptor beta chains from one specimen sequenced in a study of shared clonotypes between healthy human individuals. Naive CD8 cells comprised CD45RO-negative, CCR7-positively selected cells, excluding terminally differentiated effector memory CD45RA+ cells. Profiled with immunoSEQ multiplex PCR; TCRdb holds only in-frame clones, not every one. Of about 2 million clones in the sample, less than 95% were seen once. The source material was naive CD8+ T cells sorted from blood. The receptors derive from a young man in good health.

The V and J genes are TRBV28 and TRBJ2-7, with a possible D match to TRBD1 (6 bases). The CDR3 extends over 15 amino acids. Trimming shortened V by 1 base and J by 6 bases, and 16 bases separated the two germline ends. Germline CDR1 reads MDHEN; CDR2 reads SYDVKM. CDR3 in amino acids: CASSLYWAGVGEQYF. The CDR3 DNA follows: TGTGCCAGCAGTTTATATTGGGCAGGGGTCGGCGAGCAGTACTTC.

The chain joins TRBV2 to TRBJ1-5; TRBD1 aligns across 8 bases. The CDR3 is made up of 16 amino acids. V lost 7 bases to trimming and J lost 4 bases; unmatched junction nucleotides: 12. Germline CDR1 is SNHLY and CDR2 is FYNNEI. In DNA form, the CDR3 reads TGTGCCAGCATCGAGACGGACAGGGTGAGGAATCAGCCCCAGCATTTT. Translated: CASIETDRVRNQPQHF.

CDR3 loop: CASSYRFDTDTQYF. Here the CDR3 DNA reads TGTGCCAGCAGTTACCGATTCGACACAGATACGCAGTATTTT. The chain uses TRBV6-5 and TRBJ2-3; D call uncertain. The CDR3 runs 14 residues. Trimming pared 2 bases from V and 2 bases from J, leaving 8 bases between. Per germline, CDR1 MNHEY and CDR2 SVGAGI.

The gene calls are TRBV27 and TRBJ2-1; 12 bases map to TRBD2. V dropped 5 bases and J dropped 1; count of bases not matched to a gene: 6. Germline V gene lookup returns CDR1 MNHEY and CDR2 SMNVEV (reference sequence). CDR3 length: 17 amino acids. The DNA for the CDR3 is TGTGCCAGCAGTGTACTAGCGGGGGGCCCGTCCTACAATGAGCAGTTCTTC. Protein sequence: CASSVLAGGPSYNEQFF.

As to this clone: Distinct nucleotide sequences in the sample also encode this CDR3. The J gene is TRBJ2-7, the V gene TRBV2; 7 bases map to TRBD1. Germline values: CDR1 SNHLY, CDR2 FYNNEI. The CDR3 contains 14 residues. The trim removed 3 bases at V and 3 bases at J, leaving 5 bases unmatched. CDR3 nucleotides: TGTGCCAGCAGTGATCGGGACAGAGTCTACGAGCAGTACTTC. This encodes CASSDRDRVYEQYF.

This chain connects TRBV5-6 to TRBJ2-7; D may be TRBD1 (6 bases). This CDR3 comprises 12 residues. The V gene's germline CDR1 is SGHDT and CDR2 YYEEEE. The V and J ends lost 1 base and 5 bases respectively, with 7 bases between them. In DNA form, the CDR3 reads TGTGCCAGCAGCTTGCCAGGGGACGAGCAGTACTTC. Translation: CASSLPGDEQYF.

The chain is built from TRBV27 and TRBJ2-1, with a weak D call TRBD2 (5 bases). The germline gives CDR1 MNHEY, CDR2 SMNVEV (reference sequence). This CDR3 is 12 amino acids long. Trimming stripped 3 bases from V and 5 bases from J, with 5 bases between. The CDR3 region is CASSFGDNEQFF. For the CDR3, the DNA is TGTGCCAGCAGTTTCGGGGACAATGAGCAGTTCTTC.

The CDR3 bases are TGCGCCAGCAGCTCACAGGGGCTCACAGATACGCAGTATTTT. Translating it yields CASSSQGLTDTQYF. This chain connects TRBV5-1 to TRBJ2-3; 7 bases map to TRBD1. V lost 3 bases, J lost 2 bases, and 3 bases stayed unmatched. Germline V lookup: CDR1 SGHRS, CDR2 YFSETQ. The CDR3 has 14 amino acids. The variable domain in full, completed from reference TRBV5-1 and TRBJ2-3, reads KAGVTQTPRYLIKTRGQQVTLSCSPISGHRSVSWYQQTPGQGLQFLFEYFSETQRNKGNFPGRFSGRQFSNSRSEMNVSTLELGDSALYLCASSSQGLTDTQYFGPGTRLTVL.

This clone has only a few counts. V is TRBV6-1 and J is TRBJ1-6; tentative D call: TRBD1 (5 bases). CDR1 and CDR2 (germline): MNHNS, SASEGT. With 1 base removed from V and 7 bases from J, the gap between germline ends came to 14 bases. The CDR3 is made up of 16 amino acids. DNA for the CDR3: TGTGCCAGCAGTGAAGGTTGGGGCCAGGGCAATTCACCCCTCCACTTT. Its protein product is CASSEGWGQGNSPLHF.

The chain joins TRBV27 to TRBJ1-5; 8 bases are shared with TRBD1. V gave up 5 bases and J gave up 8 bases; unmatched junction bases: 8. Germline V gene sequence: CDR1 MNHEY, CDR2 SMNVEV (reference sequence). The CDR3 is 14 residues long. CDR3: CASSPGGWLEPQHF. The CDR3 nucleotides are TGTGCCAGCAGTCCAGGGGGCTGGTTGGAGCCCCAGCATTTT.

The chain joins TRBV5-4 to TRBJ2-2; unclear D gene. The CDR3 totals 14 residues. Trimming shortened V by 4 bases and J by 1 base, and 8 bases separated the two germline ends. Germline V gene data show CDR1 as SGHNT and CDR2 as YYREEE (reference sequence). CDR3 DNA sequence: TGTGCCAGCAGCCCCTCCCTGAACACCGGGGAGCTGTTTTTT. This codes for CASSPSLNTGELFF.

The chain couples TRBV2 to TRBJ1-1, with D possibly TRBD1 on 6 matching bases. Germline V gives CDR1 SNHLY, CDR2 FYNNEI. V was pared by 3 bases and J by 0 bases, with 11 bases between. The CDR3 covers 15 residues. The CDR3 protein is CASSEWGGLNTEAFF. In DNA form, the CDR3 reads TGTGCCAGCAGTGAGTGGGGGGGCTTGAACACTGAAGCTTTCTTT.

This clone was seen only once. This chain links TRBV30 with TRBJ1-2; no definite D call. Germline V gives CDR1 GTSNPN, CDR2 SVGIG (reference sequence). V shed 3 bases and J shed 6 bases, with 14 bases lying between them. CDR3 length equals 13 residues. In DNA, the CDR3 is TGTGCCTGGAGCCAGACCGCGGGCGATGGCTACACCTTC. Translation: CAWSQTAGDGYTF.

The chain has TRBV6-5 and TRBJ2-7, with D hard to call. Trimming removed 1 base from V and 1 base from J, with 8 bases in between. Per the germline V gene, CDR1 is MNHEY and CDR2 is SVGAGI. The CDR3 consists of 14 residues. The CDR3 sequence: CASSYFPDSYEQYF. In DNA form, the CDR3 reads TGTGCCAGCAGTTACTTTCCAGATTCCTACGAGCAGTACTTC.

The rearrangement links TRBV30 to TRBJ2-1; 8 positions match TRBD2. Trimming at V came to 1 base and at J to 5 bases, leaving 19 bases not matched to a gene. The CDR3 covers 19 residues. CDR1 and CDR2 from the germline V gene are GTSNPN and SVGIG (reference sequence). This CDR3 is CAWSAGYGRSGRGDNEQFF. The CDR3 bases are TGTGCCTGGAGTGCCGGGTATGGTAGGAGCGGGAGAGGGGACAATGAGCAGTTCTTC.

This sequence joins TRBV7-6 and TRBJ2-7; D possibly corresponds to TRBD2 (6 bases). This CDR3 has 12 residues. The V end lost 1 base, the J end lost 10 bases, and 11 bases lay between the germline ends. Germline CDR1 and CDR2: SGHVS and FNYEAQ. CDR3 nucleotides: TGTGCCAGCAGCTTAGGGGACTCTCCCCAGTACTTC. Its protein is CASSLGDSPQYF.

This clone was detected once. The genes are TRBV5-1 and TRBJ1-1; D is unclear. The germline CDR1 and CDR2 sequences are SGHRS and YFSETQ. This CDR3 region has 17 residues. V was cut by 1 base and J by 0 bases, with 16 bases left in between. CDR3 bases: TGCGCCAGCAGCTTGAACTCTCAATTTGGGATGAACACTGAAGCTTTCTTT. It translates to CASSLNSQFGMNTEAFF.

This clone was counted a single time. V gene TRBV13 combines with J gene TRBJ2-7; 12 bases agree with TRBD2. CDR1 is PRHDT and CDR2 is FYEKMQ in the germline V gene (reference sequence). This CDR3 contains 14 residues. The J segment lost 7 bases and the V segment lost 5 bases, leaving 6 bases of the junction unmatched. CDR3: CASSPSGRAGEQYF. As DNA, the CDR3 is TGTGCCAGCAGCCCTAGCGGGAGGGCGGGAGAGCAGTACTTC.

The chain combines TRBV6-1 with TRBJ1-2; 7 bases line up with TRBD1. This CDR3 region has 12 residues. The V gene end was trimmed by 8 bases and the J gene end by 6 bases; junction bases not matched to a gene: 6. Germline assignment: CDR1 MNHNS and CDR2 SASEGT. This CDR3 reads CASSGQGDGYTF. The CDR3 nucleotides are TGTGCCAGCTCTGGGCAGGGGGATGGCTACACCTTC.

The chain is built from TRBV10-3 and TRBJ2-5; 7 nucleotides line up with TRBD1. Germline V gene data show CDR1 as ENHRY and CDR2 as SYGVKD. V lost 8 bases and J lost 5; bases outside the gene matches: 8. The CDR3 is made up of 13 amino acids. The chain's CDR3 is CAIGKGADETQYF. The CDR3 DNA is TGTGCCATCGGGAAGGGGGCGGATGAGACCCAGTACTTC.

The chain links TRBV19 to TRBJ2-2; 11 bases are a match to TRBD2. The CDR3 extends over 17 amino acids. Unmatched junction bases numbered 14, after V lost 8 bases and J lost 6 bases. Germline values: CDR1 LNHDA, CDR2 SQIVND (reference sequence). CDR3 amino acids: CASCETSGRFEAGELFF. The CDR3 coding sequence is TGTGCCAGTTGCGAAACTAGCGGGAGATTTGAGGCCGGGGAGCTGTTTTTT. Looking up the rest from reference TRBV19 and TRBJ2-2 gives the full variable domain: DGGITQSPKYLFRKEGQNVTLSCEQNLNHDAMYWYRQDPGQGLRLIYYSQIVNDFQKGDIAEGYSVSREKKESFPLTVTSAQKNPTAFYLCASCETSGRFEAGELFFGEGSRLTVL.

The rearrangement uses TRBV28 and TRBJ1-4, with 7 positions matching TRBD1. Germline loops: CDR1 MDHEN, CDR2 SYDVKM. V lost 10 bases, J lost 4 bases, and 12 bases stayed unmatched. This CDR3 is 15 amino acids long. Written as DNA, the CDR3 is TGTGCCACCAGCGTAGGGGGCAGTTTTAATGAAAAACTGTTTTTT. It yields the protein CATSVGGSFNEKLFF.

The rearrangement uses TRBV5-1 and TRBJ2-7, with 9 nucleotides matching TRBD1. This CDR3 is 14 amino acids long. Trimming cost V 4 bases and J 5 bases; bases outside gene matches: 7. Per germline, CDR1 SGHRS and CDR2 YFSETQ. CDR3 DNA sequence: TGCGCCAGCAGCACAGGGACAGGGATGAACGAGCAGTACTTC. Protein product: CASSTGTGMNEQYF.

The chain links TRBV7-9 to TRBJ1-2; 10 bases fit TRBD1. J was trimmed by 6 bases and V by 1 base; bases with no gene match: 5. CDR1 and CDR2 (germline): SEHNR, FQNEAQ (reference sequence). The CDR3 has 15 residues. The CDR3 reads CASSLDSGTGDGYTF. The CDR3 DNA sequence: TGTGCCAGCAGCTTAGACTCCGGGACAGGGGATGGCTACACCTTC.

This rearrangement joins TRBV4-1 to TRBJ2-3, with 10 bases identical to TRBD1. This CDR3 is 20 amino acids long. The V gene end was trimmed by 0 bases and the J gene end by 0 bases; junction bases not matched to a gene: 12. Germline V CDR1 and CDR2: MGHRA, YSYEKL. The CDR3: CASSQETGTGEFKSTDTQYF. CDR3 nucleotides: TGCGCCAGCAGCCAAGAGACCGGGACAGGGGAGTTTAAGAGCACAGATACGCAGTATTTT.

The chain combines TRBV5-4 with TRBJ2-3; 8 nucleotides line up with TRBD1. The CDR3 extends over 14 amino acids. Trimming removed 2 bases from V and 3 bases from J; junction bases left unmatched: 2. Germline assignment: CDR1 SGHNT and CDR2 YYREEE (reference sequence). Written as DNA, the CDR3 is TGTGCCAGCAGCTTCCAGGGGGCGACAGATACGCAGTATTTT. It yields the protein CASSFQGATDTQYF.

V is TRBV27 and J is TRBJ2-1, with a possible D match to TRBD2 (5 bases). Trimming cost V 0 bases and J 7 bases, with 13 bases left between them. Germline V gene lookup returns CDR1 MNHEY and CDR2 SMNVEV (reference sequence). The length of the CDR3 is 15 residues. CDR3: CASSLSSSRGNEQFF. The CDR3 nucleotides read TGTGCCAGCAGTTTATCCTCGTCCCGCGGGAATGAGCAGTTCTTC.

This clone has only one observation. The chain recombines TRBV6-1 with TRBJ1-2, with TRBD1 identical over 8 bases. Trimming removed 2 bases from V and 1 base from J; junction bases left unmatched: 6. In germline, CDR1 is MNHNS, CDR2 SASEGT. The CDR3 loop spans 16 amino acids. CDR3 DNA sequence: TGTGCCAGCAGTGAAACAGGGGGGGATTTTAACTATGGCTACACCTTC. Residues: CASSETGGDFNYGYTF.

The chain recombines TRBV7-9 with TRBJ2-7; the match to TRBD1 covers 7 bases. V lost 3 bases and J lost 0; bases outside the gene matches: 8. The CDR3 has 16 residues. Per the germline V gene, CDR1 is SEHNR and CDR2 is FQNEAQ (reference sequence). This CDR3 is CASSFSTGEGSYEQYF. CDR3 DNA sequence: TGTGCCAGCAGCTTCTCCACAGGGGAAGGCTCCTACGAGCAGTACTTC.

As concerns this clone: At the DNA level, this CDR3 is encoded by other sequences in the same sample as well. V usage is TRBV6-5 and J usage is TRBJ2-7, with D hard to call. Trimming cost V 5 bases and J 7 bases, with 9 bases left between them. Germline CDR1 MNHEY, CDR2 SVGAGI. This CDR3 contains 11 residues. The CDR3 DNA sequence: TGTGCCAGCAGTGACCTTTTGGAGCAGTACTTC. This codes for CASSDLLEQYF.